The entry below gives a single TCR beta chain sequence along with its context. What it binds is unknown. The data originate from a study of post-analysis software for immune sequencing data. Study outcomes and limitations: Controls had lower frequencies than patients of roughly five TRBV segments, which included TRBV5-6, TRBV5-1 and TRBV20-1. Significantly lower normalized Chao1 diversity was found in patients with multiple sclerosis relative to controls.

There are 15 residues in the CDR3. Trimming cost V 4 bases and J 4 bases, with 14 bases left between them. Prepared TCR beta cDNA libraries contained unique molecular identifiers. In TCRdb, the PCR reads were re-called with MiXCR into one record per CDR3 protein. This sample yields approximately 660,000 distinct CDR3 sequences, of which 55% to 70% are seen a single time; about 11% belongs to the top ten. The chain is built from TRBV12-3 or TRBV12-4 and TRBJ2-1, with D possibly matching TRBD2 (6 bases). The source of this sequence is a girl aged 2 to 10 with multiple sclerosis. Sequencing was carried out using blood. The CDR3 loop reads CASSSPGSNYNEQFF. DNA for the CDR3: TGTGCCAGCAGTTCGCCCGGGAGTAATTACAATGAGCAGTTCTTC.